The entry below gives a single TCR beta chain sequence along with its context. The antigen is not known. TCRdb reprocessed the 5' RACE reads with MiXCR, giving one entry per CDR3 protein. The table includes about 170,000 distinct CDR3 sequences, roughly 13% detected once. The data originate from a study of T-cell memory formation after mild COVID-19. General observations from the study: Cross-reactive memory apparently joined, as some responding clones appeared in pre-infection memory. In second-wave clones peaking day 37, SARS-CoV-2 specificity remained unconfirmed. Largely, contracting CD4+ clones fell within CM and EM, and contracting CD8+ clones within EMRA.

Deletions cut 0 bases from V and 7 bases from J, with 10 bases between. CDR1 and CDR2 (germline): LNHNV, YYDKDF (reference sequence). The CDR3 is 13 amino acids. Material: PBMCs or a T cell subset sorted from them (not recorded which). V is TRBV15 and J is TRBJ2-7; D is unclear. The sequence was collected from a man aged 18 to 29 who had mild COVID-19 (a few samples of this study predate the infection). Cell type and time point are not known. The CDR3 region has the DNA TGTGCCACCAGCAGAGATTTAGGTGGGGAGCAGTACTTC. This encodes CATSRDLGGEQYF.